Below are 23 T cell receptor beta chains sequenced from a single sample in a study of cytomegalovirus exposure and HLA in healthy donors. The primer mix had 60 Vbeta and 13 Jbeta primers. The assay was immunoSEQ multiplex PCR, and TCRdb's table has in-frame clones only and misses some. The repertoire holds approximately 160,000 clones, with approximately 78% as singletons. Material for sequencing was PBMCs. These receptors all come from a woman in her late teens or twenties in good health and CMV-seronegative.

V usage is TRBV7-9 and J usage is TRBJ2-5, with a weak D call TRBD2 (5 bases). This CDR3 has 12 residues. V was pared by 4 bases and J by 5 bases, with 8 bases between. The V gene's germline CDR1 is SEHNR and CDR2 FQNEAQ (reference sequence). CDR3 in amino acids: CASSSWRETQYF. In nucleotides, the CDR3 is TGTGCCAGCAGCTCATGGAGGGAGACCCAGTACTTC.

The V gene is TRBV29-1, the J gene TRBJ2-5, with TRBD2 matching 15 bases. The ends lost 6 bases at V and 4 bases at J; junction bases unmatched: 3. The V gene's germline CDR1 is SQVTM and CDR2 ANQGSEA. The CDR3 is 14 amino acids. DNA of the CDR3: TGCAGCGTCGGACTAGCGGGAGGGGGAGAGACCCAGTACTTC. This codes for CSVGLAGGGETQYF. Using reference TRBV29-1 and TRBJ2-5 for the parts outside the CDR3, the full variable domain is SAVISQKPSRDICQRGTSLTIQCQVDSQVTMMFWYRQQPGQSLTLIATANQGSEATYESGFVIDKFPISRPNLTFSTLTVSNMSPEDSSIYLCSVGLAGGGETQYFGPGTRLLVL.

The rearrangement links TRBV21-1 to TRBJ1-4; the table gives TRBD1 as D, unverified against the DNA. TRBV21-1 is termed a pseudogene. The CDR3 consists of 18 residues. In DNA form, the CDR3 reads TGTGCCAGCAGCACTTTGACAGGGCCGCTTGGAAGAAATGAAAAACTGTTTTTT. Amino acid sequence: CASSTLTGPLGRNEKLFF.

The V call is TRBV7-9, the J call TRBJ2-3, with 11 bases lining up with TRBD2. Looked up from germline, CDR1 is SEHNR and CDR2 is FQNEAQ (reference sequence). The CDR3 consists of 17 residues. V was clipped by 4 bases and J by 3 bases; unmatched bases: 9. Here the CDR3 DNA reads TGTGCCAGCAGCTCTCCGACTAGCGGGATGGAAACAGATACGCAGTATTTT. As protein: CASSSPTSGMETDTQYF.

On this clone itself: Germline is not matched at one junction end, which may reflect a read error. This chain uses TRBV7-7 with TRBJ2-2; D gene uncertain. The germline CDR1 and CDR2 sequences are SSHAT and FNYEAQ (reference sequence). The CDR3 has 14 amino acids. DNA for the CDR3: TGTGCTAGCAGCCCCGAATACAAATCCGGGGAGCTGTTTTTT. Protein sequence: CASSPEYKSGELFF.

The chain links TRBV2 to TRBJ2-2; 7 bases are shared with TRBD2. The CDR3 sequence is 16 residues long. V dropped 7 bases and J dropped 0; count of bases not matched to a gene: 8. Germline V gene lookup returns CDR1 SNHLY and CDR2 FYNNEI. The DNA for the CDR3 is TGTGCCAGCAAGGCGGGAGCGGCCGCGAACACCGGGGAGCTGTTTTTT. Its protein product is CASKAGAAANTGELFF.

J is TRBJ2-2 and V is TRBV4-2; tentatively, D is TRBD2 (7 bases). The CDR3 runs 14 residues. Germline V gene lookup returns CDR1 LGHNA and CDR2 YNFKEQ. V gave up 10 bases and J gave up 5 bases, with 17 bases separating them. The CDR3 nucleotides read TGTGCCACCACCGAGGGGGAGGGGACCGGGGAGCTGTTTTTT. It codes for CATTEGEGTGELFF.

Here the CDR3 DNA reads TGTGCCAAAGGGACAGCGAACCCTGGGGCCAACGTCCTGACTTTC. Its translation is CAKGTANPGANVLTF. The chain uses TRBV2 and TRBJ2-6, with 7 positions matching TRBD1. Germline trimming cut 10 bases from V and 2 bases from J; bases unmatched to any gene: 8. The CDR3 has 15 residues. Germline V gene lookup returns CDR1 SNHLY and CDR2 FYNNEI.

The chain has TRBV7-2 and TRBJ2-6; perhaps TRBD2 as D (5 bases). The CDR3 extends over 18 amino acids. The ends were cut back, 1 base at V and 2 bases at J, with 15 bases in the middle. Germline CDR1 is SGHTA and CDR2 is FQGNSA. CDR3 region: CASSLVPQEVAGANVLTF. For the CDR3, the DNA is TGTGCCAGCAGCTTAGTCCCCCAGGAGGTGGCTGGGGCCAACGTCCTGACTTTC.

V is TRBV5-1 and J is TRBJ2-4; a possible D gene is TRBD1 (6 bases). The germline CDR1 and CDR2 sequences are SGHRS and YFSETQ. This CDR3 has 18 amino acids. V lost 4 bases and J 8 bases, leaving 28 bases between the germline ends. DNA for the CDR3: TGCGCCAGCAGCCCAAGTTCTATCGCGGCCAGGGGACGGCACATTCAGTACTTC. It yields the protein CASSPSSIAARGRHIQYF. Based on the CDR3 plus reference TRBV5-1 and TRBJ2-4, the full variable domain is KAGVTQTPRYLIKTRGQQVTLSCSPISGHRSVSWYQQTPGQGLQFLFEYFSETQRNKGNFPGRFSGRQFSNSRSEMNVSTLELGDSALYLCASSPSSIAARGRHIQYFGAGTRLSVL.

In this sample, this clone turned up once. The V gene is TRBV5-1, the J gene TRBJ2-7, with D maybe TRBD2 (5 bases). From germline, CDR1 is SGHRS and CDR2 YFSETQ. With 5 bases removed from V and 6 bases from J, the gap between germline ends came to 18 bases. This CDR3 spans 14 amino acids. In DNA form, the CDR3 reads TGCGCCAGCAGTCGCGGGTGGTTGAGTAGCGAGCAGTACTTC. Protein: CASSRGWLSSEQYF.

The gene calls are TRBV7-2 and TRBJ2-2, with 7 bases fitting TRBD2. Germline V gives CDR1 SGHTA, CDR2 FQGNSA. The CDR3 contains 17 residues. Unmatched junction bases numbered 8, after V lost 4 bases and J lost 0 bases. DNA for the CDR3: TGTGCCAGCAGCTCGAATGGGGGGGGATCGAACACCGGGGAGCTGTTTTTT. Amino acids: CASSSNGGGSNTGELFF.

The chain employs TRBV27 and TRBJ2-5, with TRBD2 matching 7 bases. CDR1 is MNHEY, CDR2 SMNVEV, per germline (reference sequence). There are 16 residues in the CDR3. J was trimmed by 5 bases and V by 6 bases; bases with no gene match: 15. The chain's CDR3 is CASRPFTGLDGETQYF. The CDR3 DNA follows: TGTGCCAGCAGACCTTTTACAGGACTAGACGGGGAGACCCAGTACTTC.

This clone was seen a few times. The chain employs TRBV28 and TRBJ1-5; TRBD1 matches 7 bases. The V and J ends lost 1 base and 6 bases, in that order; junction bases with no gene match: 6. The germline gives CDR1 MDHEN, CDR2 SYDVKM. This CDR3 is built from 15 residues. CDR3 residues: CASSLSPPGGQPQHF. DNA of the CDR3: TGTGCCAGCAGTTTATCCCCCCCAGGGGGTCAGCCCCAGCATTTT.

The CDR3 bases are TGTGCCAGCAGCTTGAGGTCTGAAAAAAACATTCAGTACTTC. Translating it yields CASSLRSEKNIQYF. V is TRBV11-3 and J is TRBJ2-4; D not resolved. V was pared by 3 bases and J by 4 bases, with 10 bases between. The CDR3 runs to 14 residues. CDR1 and CDR2 from the germline V gene are SGHNT and YENEEA.

The table lists this clone with a count of one. The gene calls are TRBV7-9 and TRBJ2-1, with 11 nucleotides matching TRBD2. The CDR3 length is 15 residues. Germline trimming cut 5 bases from V and 6 bases from J; bases unmatched to any gene: 6. Germline V gene data show CDR1 as SEHNR and CDR2 as FQNEAQ (reference sequence). CDR3 coding DNA: TGTGCCAGCAGCCTCAGTCTAGCGGGAGGCAATGAGCAGTTCTTC. This translates into CASSLSLAGGNEQFF.

This chain uses TRBV10-3 with TRBJ2-5; 10 bases line up with TRBD2. The end of the DNA fits TRBJ2-7 better, so the J call may be wrong. The CDR3 loop spans 14 amino acids. Per the germline V gene, CDR1 is ENHRY and CDR2 is SYGVKD. The CDR3 DNA follows: TGTGCCATCAGTATAGCGGGGGGCTCCTACGAGCAGTACTTC. Translation: CAISIAGGSYEQYF.

This chain connects TRBV5-4 to TRBJ2-7; 11 nucleotides line up with TRBD2. CDR1 and CDR2 (germline): SGHNT, YYREEE (reference sequence). CDR3 length: 15 amino acids. After removal of 4 bases from V and 2 bases from J, the junction contained 5 bases not matched to a gene. CDR3 DNA: TGTGCCAGCAGCGTTGAGGGACTAGCGGCCTACGAGCAGTACTTC. The encoded protein is CASSVEGLAAYEQYF.

This chain joins TRBV11-3 and TRBJ2-2; 7 bases are shared with TRBD2. The CDR3 covers 16 residues. Germline V CDR1 and CDR2: SGHNT, YENEEA. The trim removed 3 bases at V and 4 bases at J, leaving 8 bases unmatched. CDR3 protein: CASSFGRERGTGELFF. CDR3 coding DNA: TGTGCCAGCAGCTTCGGGCGGGAGAGGGGCACCGGGGAGCTGTTTTTT.

J is TRBJ2-3 and V is TRBV19, with TRBD2 matching over 10 bases. The CDR3 runs to 15 residues. The germline CDR1 and CDR2 sequences are LNHDA and SQIVND (reference sequence). The J segment lost 1 base and the V segment lost 6 bases, leaving 4 bases of the junction unmatched. CDR3 nucleotide sequence: TGTGCCAGTAGGAAGCGGGAGGGGGGCACAGATACGCAGTATTTT. Amino acid sequence: CASRKREGGTDTQYF.

This clone came up once. V and J are TRBV29-1 and TRBJ1-1, with unresolved D. Germline CDR1 reads SQVTM; CDR2 reads ANQGSEA. Trimming removed 6 bases at V and 5 bases at J, with 16 bases between. This CDR3 is 13 amino acids long. The DNA of the CDR3 is TGCAGCGTAGCCGCGGCGGTGTTAACTGAAGCTTTCTTT. Translation gives CSVAAAVLTEAFF.

This clone was recorded once. The chain links TRBV28 to TRBJ2-5; D is perhaps TRBD2 (6 bases). V was shortened by 2 bases and J by 7 bases, with 23 bases between the two germline ends. Per germline, CDR1 MDHEN and CDR2 SYDVKM. The CDR3 runs to 17 residues. The CDR3 is CASSLAGRRGGVGTQYF. The CDR3 nucleotides read TGTGCCAGCAGTTTAGCCGGTCGTCGGGGCGGGGTCGGGACCCAGTACTTC.

J is TRBJ1-3 and V is TRBV11-2, with a possible D match to TRBD1 (5 bases). This CDR3 contains 15 residues. CDR1 and CDR2 (germline): SGHAT, FQNNGV. Trimming took 0 bases from V and 2 from J, leaving 8 bases between them. CDR3 nucleotide sequence: TGTGCCAGCAGCTTAGATCAGGGCACTGGAAACACCATATATTTT. This gives the protein CASSLDQGTGNTIYF.